This T cell receptor (beta chain) is from a study of T cell responses to AZD1222 COVID-19 vaccine (dated by TCRdb to about 2021). For context, the study as a whole: Because spike-specific TCR depth and breadth did not differ between the two schedules, AZD1222 recipients who got a second dose at roughly 4 weeks were pooled with those who got a second dose at roughly 12 weeks. Enrollment into the trials was organized by age into subgroups of 18-55, 56-69 and 70-plus years, and those subgroups contained roughly 140, 27 and 60 TCR-sequenced participants, respectively. TCR sequencing covered over 230 trial participants: nearly 210 given two doses of AZD1222 and approximately 26 given two doses of MenACWY control vaccine.

The sample's time point, from its label and the paper: baseline before first vaccination. The vaccinee samples were drawn from two UK trials, COV001 and COV002, one of which was a single-blind randomized controlled phase 2/3 trial testing AZD1222 (ChAdOx1 nCoV-19) in healthy adults. For TCRbeta chain sequencing, PBMC samples from trial participants were taken at day 0 and at day 28 after the second dose. General study outcomes and caveats: Conclusions about previously exposed vaccinees were limited because only a handful of AZD1222 recipients were SARS-CoV-2 seropositive at baseline. Because no day 14 peak-response samples were available, the repertoires could be characterized only after the peak T cell response. After two AZD1222 doses, spike-specific TCR breadth and depth were significantly higher than at day 0 and than in MenACWY recipients. The whole spike protein was spanned by vaccine-associated CD4 TCRs, and dominant responses were seen in regions 160-218 and 743-854. Reportedly, close to half of the unique spike-specific TCRs recognized epitopes lying outside the regions that are mutated in the B.1.351 and B.1.1.7 variants. In the small 56-69-year group, the increase in depth fell short of significance, most likely because of low power. Participants were mostly white British and included more females than males, and it was suggested by the authors that clonal diversity may have been underestimated.

The germline V gene (reference sequence) sets CDR1 to MNHNY and CDR2 to SVGAGI. Spanning cysteine to phenylalanine, the CDR3 consists of 15 amino acids. This entry keeps only the CDR3 DNA: 45 bases, framed from base 1. Between the V and J ends, shortened by 2 bases and 6 bases respectively, the junction contains 16 bases. The CDR3 regions of human TCRbeta chains were analyzed by immunosequencing. As for the authors' bioinformatics: Repertoire TCRs were matched against a reference library of SARS-CoV-2-specific TCRs generated with the MIRA antigen-specificity platform. Breadth meant the fraction of unique TCRs that were SARS-CoV-2-associated, whereas depth meant the fraction of total T cells that were SARS-CoV-2-associated. Using the MIRA data, every spike-specific TCR was mapped to the spike region that the TCR reacted to and assigned to either a CD4 or a CD8 class. Log10-transformed breadth and depth values were compared by one-way ANOVA with Sidak's multiple comparisons tests. This is the immuneACCESS table as TCRdb keeps it, with only in-frame sequences that have V and J called. A part of the clones is gone; compared with another copy, unresolved V genes explain less than half, and the rest is unexplained. The V and J calls and clone size were taken over from that table, and D and trimming were inferred from the DNA. Across this sample there are about 130,000 clones, with roughly 92% seen only once. The ten largest account for roughly 0.96% of the sample.

With respect to this clone: Its recognized antigen is unknown. No qualities accompany the bases; no much larger clone lies one base away.

Sequenced here: peripheral blood, sampled on day 0 of AZD1222 vaccination. This TCR came from an adult in good health. The sequence links TRBV6-6 to TRBJ1-2, with no confidently assigned D gene. The CDR3 corresponds to CASSYPPAQAHGYTF. The DNA is as follows: TGTGCCAGCAGTTACCCGCCGGCCCAAGCTCATGGCTACACCTTC.